Listed below are T cell receptor beta chains from one sample, sequenced in a study of T cells after yellow fever vaccination. TCRdb reprocessed the 5' RACE reads with MiXCR, giving one entry per CDR3 protein. The data show roughly 30,000 distinct CDR3 sequences, over 9.5% seen once. The specimen was PBMCs, either bulk or a sorted T-cell subset (CD4+, CD8+, memory, or dextramer-sorted; not recorded which), collected roughly 15 days after the first yellow fever vaccination. The receptors come from a man aged 18 to 29 who received the YFV17D yellow fever vaccine. Each CDR3 is given with its conserved first and last residue. The D gene is left open where the match is weak. Where a row states a size, it is once, few, many or the class of an expanded clone; other rows omit it.

TRBD1,14,TRBJ2-4,many,TRBV20-1,TGCAGTGCTTGGAGGGACAGGGTCGGAAACATTCAGTACTTC,CSAWRDRVGNIQYF
-,14,TRBJ2-3,many,TRBV7-2,TGTGCCAGCAGTTATAGCGGATCCACAGATACGCAGTATTTT,CASSYSGSTDTQYF
-,13,TRBJ1-4,many,TRBV5-1,TGCGCCAGCAGCTTGGCAAGGGAAGGAAAACTGTTTTTT,CASSLAREGKLFF
-,13,TRBJ2-4,medium-sized,TRBV11-1,TGTGCCAGCAGCGGGCTCTCCAAAAACATTCAGTACTTC,CASSGLSKNIQYF
-,14,TRBJ1-2,many,TRBV12-3/TRBV12-4,TGTGCCAGCAGTAAGACAGCGTCTAACTATGGCTACACCTTC,CASSKTASNYGYTF
-,15,TRBJ2-5,many,TRBV21-1,TGTGCCAGCAGCAAATTTCACTGCCTCCAAGAGACCCAGTACTTC,CASSKFHCLQETQYF
-,15,TRBJ1-2,many,TRBV7-2,TGTGCCAGCAGCTCCCCTCAAACAGGCGTCTATGGCTACACCTTC,CASSSPQTGVYGYTF
-,17,TRBJ1-6,many,TRBV6-5,TGTGCCAGCAGTTTGTCCCTGGACAGAAACTATAATTCACCCCTCCACTTT,CASSLSLDRNYNSPLHF
-,13,TRBJ1-5,many,TRBV15,TGTGCCACCAGCAGAGATTCGGAACAGCCCCAGCATTTT,CATSRDSEQPQHF
TRBD1,15,TRBJ1-6,many,TRBV7-9,TGTGCCAGCAGCCTCCGGGACAGGGCTAATTCACCCCTCCACTTT,CASSLRDRANSPLHF
TRBD2,14,TRBJ2-7,many,TRBV20-1,TGCAGTGCCAGAATAGCGGGGAGGGTCTACGAGCAGTACTTC,CSARIAGRVYEQYF
-,12,TRBJ2-1,many,TRBV29-1,TGCAGCGGGAAAAACAGGGGAGGTGAGCAGTTCTTC,CSGKNRGGEQFF
TRBD2,15,TRBJ2-7,-,TRBV3-1,TGTGCCACCTGCCAAGGGACTAGCGGGGCCTACGAGCAGTACTTC,CATCQGTSGAYEQYF
-,16,TRBJ2-1,many,TRBV5-4,TGTGCCAGCAGCCGTGGGAGTCGCGTGTCAGACAATGAGCAGTTCTTC,CASSRGSRVSDNEQFF
-,12,TRBJ1-6,many,TRBV7-9,TGTGCCAGCAGGTTATTGGATTCACCCCTCCACTTT,CASRLLDSPLHF
-,14,TRBJ2-7,once,TRBV7-8,TGTGCCAGCAGAGACCAACAGGGCTCCTACGAGCAGTACTTC,CASRDQQGSYEQYF
-,13,TRBJ2-2,many,TRBV29-1,TGCAGCGTTGAAATGGTTGGCACCGGGGAGCTGTTTTTT,CSVEMVGTGELFF
TRBD2,14,TRBJ2-3,-,TRBV6-5,TGTGCCAGCAGTTACGGGGGACTAGACCGGGAAAAGTATTTT,CASSYGGLDREKYF
-,15,TRBJ1-5,many,TRBV19,TGTGCCAGTGACCCGCCTTATTATAGCAATCAGCCCCAGCATTTT,CASDPPYYSNQPQHF
TRBD1,15,TRBJ2-1,many,TRBV6-5,TGTGCCATCTCAAGGGGGACAGGGGGCGGGAATGAGCAGTTCTTC,CAISRGTGGGNEQFF
TRBD1,13,TRBJ2-7,many,TRBV27,TGTGCCAGCAGTTCGACAGGGGCCTACGAGCAGTACTTC,CASSSTGAYEQYF
-,14,TRBJ2-5,many,TRBV7-9,TGTGCCAGCAGCTTTTCAGGGGGGAGAGAGACCCAGTACTTC,CASSFSGGRETQYF
-,16,TRBJ2-3,many,TRBV11-2,TGTGCCAGCAGCTTAAAGAGGGGGGGCCACACAGATACGCAGTATTTT,CASSLKRGGHTDTQYF
-,19,TRBJ1-2,many,TRBV5-4,TGTGCCAGCAGCTTGGTGGTTATCGGGACGGTCTCTACTAACTATGGCTACACCTTC,CASSLVVIGTVSTNYGYTF
-,14,TRBJ1-2,many,TRBV2,TGTGCCTATCACGGGGGCAATACTAACTATGGCTACACCTTC,CAYHGGNTNYGYTF
TRBD1,16,TRBJ1-1,many,TRBV5-1,TGCGCCAGCAGCACCAAAGGGACAGGTCCGCGGACTGAAGCTTTCTTT,CASSTKGTGPRTEAFF
TRBD1,14,TRBJ1-1,many,TRBV12-3/TRBV12-4,TGTGCCAGCTCCCGTACAGGGGGCGACACTGAAGCTTTCTTT,CASSRTGGDTEAFF
TRBD1,16,TRBJ2-1,few,TRBV19,TGTGCCAGTACCAAAACCACCGGGACAGGATACAATGAGCAGTTCTTC,CASTKTTGTGYNEQFF
-,14,TRBJ1-6,many,TRBV28,TGTGCCAGCAGTCCTAGTGGGCCAGTGGGAACCCTCCACTTT,CASSPSGPVGTLHF
-,16,TRBJ1-3,many,TRBV5-5,TGTGCCAGCAGCTTCAGTGGAGACCGCTCTGGAAACACCATATATTTT,CASSFSGDRSGNTIYF
TRBD1,14,TRBJ2-3,many,TRBV29-1,TGCAGCGTCCTCCGGGACAGGACAGCAGATACGCAGTATTTT,CSVLRDRTADTQYF
-,16,TRBJ1-1,many,TRBV12-3/TRBV12-4,TGTGCCAGCAGTTTATGGTACGGAGCTGGGGCCACTGAAGCTTTCTTT,CASSLWYGAGATEAFF
-,13,TRBJ2-5,-,TRBV27,TGTGCCAGCAGTTTTGGAGTGAAAGAGACCCAGTACTTC,CASSFGVKETQYF
-,14,TRBJ1-1,many,TRBV4-2,TGTGCCAGCAGCGAGGGACTCCCGGACACTGAAGCTTTCTTT,CASSEGLPDTEAFF
-,17,TRBJ2-1,many,TRBV7-2,TGTGCCAGCAGCCGCAACCGACCCGGGACTGGGGGCGGGGAGCAGTTCTTC,CASSRNRPGTGGGEQFF
-,13,TRBJ2-1,many,TRBV7-6,TGTGCCAGCAGCACCTCCCAGGGGAGTGAGCAGTTCTTC,CASSTSQGSEQFF
TRBD1,13,TRBJ2-3,many,TRBV24-1,TGTGCCACTAAGACAGGGGGCGGAGATACGCAGTATTTT,CATKTGGGDTQYF
TRBD2,14,TRBJ2-1,many,TRBV20-1,TGCAGTGCTCCCCTAGCGGGGGCCTACAATGAGCAGTTCTTC,CSAPLAGAYNEQFF
TRBD1,12,TRBJ2-2,many,TRBV20-1,TGCAGCGGGACAGGGCTGACCGGGGAGCTGTTTTTT,CSGTGLTGELFF
-,13,TRBJ1-5,many,TRBV10-3,TGTGCCATCAGTGATGGCGGGGGTCAGCCCCAGCATTTT,CAISDGGGQPQHF
TRBD1,16,TRBJ1-2,many,TRBV6-5,TGTGCCAGCACTCCTCAGGGGGGTGGGCTAGGCTATGGCTACACCTTC,CASTPQGGGLGYGYTF
-,13,TRBJ2-1,many,TRBV7-2,TGTGCCAGCAGCTTTGACCTCTACAATGAGCAGTTCTTC,CASSFDLYNEQFF
TRBD1,16,TRBJ1-6,-,TRBV5-1,TGCGCCAGCAGCCTCAGGGGGCCGGTTACGAATTCACCCCTCCACTTT,CASSLRGPVTNSPLHF
-,15,TRBJ2-2,many,TRBV29-1,TGCAGCGTTGATGGGGCTCGGGGGAGCACCGGGGAGCTGTTTTTT,CSVDGARGSTGELFF
-,15,TRBJ1-2,many,TRBV7-2,TGTGCCAGCAGCCAAACCTTAAGTACTAACTATGGCTACACCTTC,CASSQTLSTNYGYTF